Sequencing of this T cell receptor beta chain was carried out in a study of beta chain features in type 1 diabetes. Overall study context: Patients were similar to healthy donors in age and gender (as well as in cell yields).

Sorting based on CD45RO/CCR7/CD25/CD127/CD95/CD27 separated CD4+ naive, central memory, regulatory and stem cell-like memory cells. Of note for this clone: As yet, its antigen is unknown.

Study observations and caveats: No resolution was reached here on whether HLA type influences TCRB rearrangement.

The length of the CDR3 is 15 residues. V was pared by 0 bases and J by 2 bases, with 9 bases between. Looked up from germline, CDR1 is MGHRA and CDR2 is YSYEKL. TCRB transcripts that were expressed got sequenced, as all of the isolated RNA had been reverse transcribed. The method was immunoSEQ multiplex PCR; TCRdb's version includes in-frame clones alone and lacks a portion of them. The table has 200,000 to 250,000 clones, 9.6% seen once. This sequence originates from a woman between 18 and 29 years old in good health. Material for sequencing was naive CD4+ T cells from blood. This chain joins TRBV4-1 and TRBJ2-3; D uncertain. The CDR3 sequence: CASSQDPRSTDTQYF. For the CDR3, the DNA is TGCGCCAGCAGCCAAGATCCTAGGTCCACAGATACGCAGTATTTT.